These 5 T cell receptor beta chains were sequenced from one sample in a study of cytomegalovirus exposure and HLA in healthy donors. Use of 60 Vbeta and 13 Jbeta primers characterized the PCR. This table comes from immunoSEQ multiplex PCR, and its TCRdb copy is limited to in-frame clones, with some not included. Its listing shows 150,000 to 200,000 clones. Material: PBMCs. These receptor sequences come from a woman in her sixties in good health and CMV-seronegative.

This chain joins TRBV4-1 and TRBJ1-3; 8 bases are shared with TRBD1. The CDR3 consists of 15 residues. The germline V gene has CDR1 MGHRA and CDR2 YSYEKL. Losses at the gene ends were 0 bases for V and 4 bases for J; bases not matched to a gene: 2. CDR3 sequence: CASSQDRTGGNTIYF. As DNA, the CDR3 is TGCGCCAGCAGCCAAGATCGGACAGGGGGAAACACCATATATTTT.

CDR3 coding DNA: TGTGCCATCAGTCATCCCGGGACAGGGAGGGAGACCCAGTACTTC. This gives the protein CAISHPGTGRETQYF. This sequence joins TRBV10-3 and TRBJ2-5; 9 bases map to TRBD1. V was pared by 5 bases and J by 5 bases, with 9 bases of the junction left unmatched. CDR3 length: 15 residues. CDR1 and CDR2 from the germline V gene are ENHRY and SYGVKD.

The genes are TRBV10-3 and TRBJ2-2, with D perhaps TRBD1 (5 bases). The V gene's germline CDR1 is ENHRY and CDR2 SYGVKD. CDR3 size: 13 residues. V was trimmed by 8 bases and J by 2 bases, leaving 9 bases between them. This CDR3 is CAIWQGNTGELFF. In DNA, the CDR3 is TGTGCCATCTGGCAGGGAAACACCGGGGAGCTGTTTTTT.

This chain connects TRBV5-6 to TRBJ2-1, with 7 positions matching TRBD2. Germline CDR1 and CDR2: SGHDT and YYEEEE. This CDR3 has 14 residues. V was pared by 4 bases and J by 4 bases, with 5 bases of the junction left unmatched. The CDR3 sequence: CASSGEGGYNEQFF. For the CDR3, the DNA is TGTGCCAGCAGCGGGGAGGGAGGGTACAATGAGCAGTTCTTC.

The chain uses TRBV7-9 and TRBJ2-7; 7 bases are shared with TRBD2. Per the germline V gene, CDR1 is SEHNR and CDR2 is FQNEAQ (reference sequence). The V segment lost 2 bases and the J segment 2 bases; nucleotides outside the gene matches: 3. The CDR3 covers 14 residues. The CDR3 DNA sequence: TGTGCCAGCAGCTTAACAGCGGGGACCTACGAGCAGTACTTC. Protein sequence: CASSLTAGTYEQYF. Based on the CDR3 plus reference TRBV7-9 and TRBJ2-7, the full variable domain is DTGVSQNPRHKITKRGQNVTFRCDPISEHNRLYWYRQTLGQGPEFLTYFQNEAQLEKSRLLSDRFSAERPKGSFSTLEIQRTEQGDSAMYLCASSLTAGTYEQYFGPGTRLTVT.